The 4 T cell receptor beta chains reported below all come from one sample, sequenced in a study of blood T cell repertoires in COVID-19. TCRdb keeps only in-frame clones here, not all; method: immunoSEQ multiplex PCR. The sample holds about 360,000 clones, more than 75% seen once. The specimen was PBMCs or T cells enriched from blood (not recorded which). The receptors stem from a man aged 35-49 years in a cohort exposed to, infected with or recovered from COVID-19 (not recorded which).

This clone appeared once. The rearrangement joins TRBV24-1 to TRBJ2-3; D perhaps matches TRBD2 (6 bases). V lost 4 bases and J 5 bases, leaving 21 bases between the germline ends. This CDR3 is 17 amino acids long. Germline CDR1 reads KGHDR; CDR2 reads SFDVKD. CDR3 nucleotide sequence: TGTGCCACCAGTGACCCCGGAGGGGCAGGAGGACGAGATACGCAGTATTTT. This sequence encodes CATSDPGGAGGRDTQYF.

About this clone itself: One end of the junction varies from germline; a read error may be responsible. The V and J genes are TRBV7-8 and TRBJ2-2, with 10 bases identical to TRBD2. Germline lookup yields CDR1 SGHVS and CDR2 FQNEAQ. The CDR3 has 15 residues. CDR3 loop: CASILVAGGTGELFF. CDR3 bases: TGTGCCAGCATCTTAGTAGCGGGGGGCACCGGGGAGCTGTTTTTT.

This chain connects TRBV9 to TRBJ2-3; the match to TRBD2 covers 9 bases. This CDR3 region has 14 residues. In germline, CDR1 is SGDLS, CDR2 YYNGEE. The junction had 5 bases not matched to a gene; V was cut back by 2 bases and J by 7 bases. This CDR3 is CASSVASSGNTQYF. The CDR3 DNA reads TGTGCCAGCAGCGTGGCGTCTAGCGGGAATACGCAGTATTTT.

The chain is built from TRBV28 and TRBJ1-1; D is possibly TRBD1 (6 bases). V was cut by 6 bases and J by 2 bases, with 16 bases left in between. Germline assignment: CDR1 MDHEN and CDR2 SYDVKM. This CDR3 has 15 amino acids. CDR3 in DNA: TGTGCCAGCAGACGAACCGGACAGTTCAACACTGAAGCTTTCTTT. Protein sequence: CASRRTGQFNTEAFF.